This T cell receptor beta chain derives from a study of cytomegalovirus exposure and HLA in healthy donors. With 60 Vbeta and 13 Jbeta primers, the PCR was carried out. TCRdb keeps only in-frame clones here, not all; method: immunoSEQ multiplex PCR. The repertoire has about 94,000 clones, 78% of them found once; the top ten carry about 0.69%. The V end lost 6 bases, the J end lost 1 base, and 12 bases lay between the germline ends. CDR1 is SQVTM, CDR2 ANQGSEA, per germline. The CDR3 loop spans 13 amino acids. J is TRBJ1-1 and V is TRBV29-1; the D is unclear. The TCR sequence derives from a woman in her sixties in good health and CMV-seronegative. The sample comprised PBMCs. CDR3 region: CSVERDWNTEAFF. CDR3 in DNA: TGCAGCGTGGAACGTGACTGGAACACTGAAGCTTTCTTT. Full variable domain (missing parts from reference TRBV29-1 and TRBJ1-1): SAVISQKPSRDICQRGTSLTIQCQVDSQVTMMFWYRQQPGQSLTLIATANQGSEATYESGFVIDKFPISRPNLTFSTLTVSNMSPEDSSIYLCSVERDWNTEAFFGQGTRLTVV.